One and the same sample provided the 19 T cell receptor beta chains below, sequenced in a study of blood T cell repertoires in COVID-19. Libraries were prepared by immunoSEQ multiplex PCR; TCRdb keeps only in-frame clonotypes and omits some of them. The data hold 450,000 or so clones, with 85% to 90% observed a single time. Sequenced input: peripheral blood. These receptors all stem from a man between 18 and 35 years old with COVID-19, enrolled during active disease.

The rearrangement links TRBV5-8 to TRBJ1-5, with 8 bases matching TRBD1. Germline V gives CDR1 SGHTS, CDR2 YDEGEE. The CDR3 spans 17 residues. J lost 0 bases, V lost 2 bases, and 7 bases had no gene match. CDR3 region: CASSFGQGSYSNQPQHF. The CDR3 DNA is TGTGCCAGCAGCTTCGGACAGGGATCATATAGCAATCAGCCCCAGCATTTT.

The chain combines TRBV10-1 with TRBJ1-3; 7 bases map to TRBD1. V lost 6 bases and J lost 4; bases outside the gene matches: 6. Germline V CDR1 and CDR2: WNHNN, SYGVQD (reference sequence). The CDR3 sequence is 14 residues long. The CDR3 bases are TGCGCCAGCAGCTCCGGGACAGCCGGAAACACCATATATTTT. This translates into CASSSGTAGNTIYF.

The chain recombines TRBV30 with TRBJ2-1; a possible D gene is TRBD1 (6 bases). The CDR3 is 12 residues long. Trimming removed 4 bases at V and 4 bases at J, with 8 bases between. Germline lookup yields CDR1 GTSNPN and CDR2 SVGIG (reference sequence). The DNA of the CDR3 is TGTGCCTGGAAAGGACAGTACAATGAGCAGTTCTTC. As protein: CAWKGQYNEQFF.

The chain joins TRBV27 to TRBJ1-2, with D tentatively TRBD1 (6 bases). Trimming left V 5 bases short and J 0 bases short, with 16 bases between. CDR3 length: 16 amino acids. Germline assignment: CDR1 MNHEY and CDR2 SMNVEV (reference sequence). CDR3 coding DNA: TGTGCCAGCAGTCCGGTGACAGGCCGAGCTAACTATGGCTACACCTTC. Protein product: CASSPVTGRANYGYTF.

The chain couples TRBV7-9 to TRBJ2-5, with D possibly being TRBD2 (6 bases). The CDR3 contains 15 residues. Per germline, CDR1 SEHNR and CDR2 FQNEAQ (reference sequence). The V end lost 2 bases, the J end lost 1 base, and 11 bases lay between the germline ends. The CDR3 loop is CASSLNGGVQETQYF. CDR3 in DNA: TGTGCCAGCAGCTTAAATGGCGGGGTCCAAGAGACCCAGTACTTC.

The J gene is TRBJ2-1, the V gene TRBV5-1, with a possible D match to TRBD2 (6 bases). This CDR3 contains 15 residues. Germline V gene data show CDR1 as SGHRS and CDR2 as YFSETQ. Trimming pared 3 bases from V and 0 bases from J, leaving 10 bases between. CDR3 nucleotide sequence: TGCGCCAGCAGCTCCGGGGGAAACTCCTACAATGAGCAGTTCTTC. This translates into CASSSGGNSYNEQFF. Full variable domain (rest looked up from reference TRBV5-1 and TRBJ2-1): KAGVTQTPRYLIKTRGQQVTLSCSPISGHRSVSWYQQTPGQGLQFLFEYFSETQRNKGNFPGRFSGRQFSNSRSEMNVSTLELGDSALYLCASSSGGNSYNEQFFGPGTRLTVL.

The V and J genes are TRBV19 and TRBJ1-5, with a weak D call TRBD1 (6 bases). V lost 6 bases and J lost 2, with 14 bases in between. The germline V gene encodes CDR1 LNHDA and CDR2 SQIVND (reference sequence). The CDR3 runs to 15 residues. This chain's CDR3 is CASRNRASGNQPQHF. For the CDR3, the DNA is TGTGCCAGTAGAAACAGGGCGTCGGGCAATCAGCCCCAGCATTTT.

At least ten counts were recorded for this clone. This chain joins TRBV19 and TRBJ1-1, with 7 positions matching TRBD1. The CDR3 runs to 13 residues. With V trimmed by 1 base and J by 7 bases, 3 bases remained unmatched. Germline CDR1 and CDR2: LNHDA and SQIVND (reference sequence). CDR3: CASSIGNRGEAFF. CDR3 sequence (DNA): TGTGCCAGTAGTATAGGGAACAGGGGTGAAGCTTTCTTT.

The chain couples TRBV19 to TRBJ2-5, with 12 bases matching TRBD2. Germline CDR1 reads LNHDA; CDR2 reads SQIVND (reference sequence). The CDR3 is 14 amino acids. J lost 4 bases, V lost 4 bases, and 1 base had no gene match. CDR3 loop: CASSTGLAGETQYF. CDR3 DNA sequence: TGTGCCAGTAGTACGGGACTAGCGGGAGAGACCCAGTACTTC.

This clone was observed a single time. This chain links TRBV30 with TRBJ2-7; D may be TRBD2 (5 bases). Deletions cut 0 bases from V and 4 bases from J, with 16 bases between. The germline CDR1 and CDR2 sequences are GTSNPN and SVGIG (reference sequence). This CDR3 has 15 amino acids. In DNA form, the CDR3 reads TGTGCCTGGAGTGTAGGGTCCGGGCGAGGGTACGAGCAGTACTTC. Its translation: CAWSVGSGRGYEQYF.

The rearrangement joins TRBV7-9 to TRBJ1-4, with D hard to call. V was cut by 3 bases and J by 0 bases, with 8 bases left in between. There are 15 residues in the CDR3. In germline, CDR1 is SEHNR, CDR2 FQNEAQ (reference sequence). CDR3 nucleotides: TGTGCCAGCAGCTTTGAGGGAGCAACTAATGAAAAACTGTTTTTT. This translates into CASSFEGATNEKLFF. The whole variable domain, filled in from reference TRBV7-9 and TRBJ1-4, reads DTGVSQNPRHKITKRGQNVTFRCDPISEHNRLYWYRQTLGQGPEFLTYFQNEAQLEKSRLLSDRFSAERPKGSFSTLEIQRTEQGDSAMYLCASSFEGATNEKLFFGSGTQLSVL.

This chain uses TRBV9 with TRBJ1-2; D may be TRBD1 (5 bases). The CDR3 spans 14 residues. The V gene lost 4 bases and the J gene lost 7 bases, with 17 bases spanning the gap. The germline CDR1 and CDR2 sequences are SGDLS and YYNGEE. In DNA, the CDR3 is TGTGCCAGCAGCCCTATCGACAGTAGAAGTGGCTACACCTTC. Translated, it gives CASSPIDSRSGYTF.

This clone has just one count. The V call is TRBV10-3, the J call TRBJ2-3; possibly TRBD1 for D (5 bases). Between the trimmed V and J ends, which lost 4 bases and 0 bases, there was a span of 17 bases. This CDR3 spans 17 amino acids. The V gene's germline CDR1 is ENHRY and CDR2 SYGVKD. The CDR3 bases are TGTGCCATCAGTGCCAATCTAGGGGCGGCTAGCACAGATACGCAGTATTTT. As protein: CAISANLGAASTDTQYF.

The rearrangement links TRBV7-9 to TRBJ2-1; 10 positions match TRBD2. CDR1 and CDR2 (germline): SEHNR, FQNEAQ (reference sequence). V lost 5 bases, J lost 1 base, and 5 bases stayed unmatched. The length of the CDR3 is 16 residues. The DNA of the CDR3 is TGTGCCAGCAGCCCTAGCGGGGGCCCTTCCTACAATGAGCAGTTCTTC. It specifies CASSPSGGPSYNEQFF.

CDR3 in amino acids: CAWNPGQGENQPQHF. For the CDR3, the DNA is TGTGCCTGGAACCCCGGACAGGGTGAAAATCAGCCCCAGCATTTT. The rearrangement joins TRBV30 to TRBJ1-5, with 8 bases matching TRBD1. In germline, CDR1 is GTSNPN, CDR2 SVGIG (reference sequence). The CDR3 is made up of 15 amino acids. The V segment lost 4 bases and the J segment 4 bases; nucleotides outside the gene matches: 9.

This clone was seen just once. This chain uses TRBV18 with TRBJ2-5; 7 nucleotides line up with TRBD1. Germline CDR1 KGHSH, CDR2 LQKENI. The CDR3 spans 13 residues. The junction had 1 base not matched to a gene; V was cut back by 3 bases and J by 3 bases. The CDR3 DNA is TGTGCCAGCTCACCCGGGACAGAAGAGACCCAGTACTTC. As protein: CASSPGTEETQYF.

This clone occurred once. The J gene is TRBJ1-5, the V gene TRBV9, with 8 bases matching TRBD1. Germline CDR1 SGDLS, CDR2 YYNGEE. J gave up 7 bases and V 0 bases, and 3 bases lay outside the gene matches. The CDR3 length is 14 residues. CDR3 nucleotides: TGTGCCAGCAGCGTAGGGACAGGGCGGCAGCCCCAGCATTTT. Translated: CASSVGTGRQPQHF.

This chain connects TRBV4-2 to TRBJ2-3, with D unresolved. In germline, CDR1 is LGHNA, CDR2 YNFKEQ. Trimming took 0 bases from V and 2 from J, leaving 9 bases between them. The CDR3 loop spans 15 amino acids. CDR3 DNA: TGTGCCAGCAGCCAAGACCGAGGAGTCACAGATACGCAGTATTTT. Translating gives CASSQDRGVTDTQYF.

J is TRBJ1-1 and V is TRBV2; D perhaps matches TRBD1 (6 bases). CDR1 and CDR2 from the germline V gene are SNHLY and FYNNEI. This CDR3 comprises 14 residues. The V end lost 8 bases, the J end lost 2 bases, and 15 bases lay between the germline ends. The CDR3 loop is CASGRGQSNTEAFF. The CDR3 DNA reads TGTGCCAGCGGGAGAGGACAGAGCAACACTGAAGCTTTCTTT. Filled out from reference TRBV2 and TRBJ1-1, the complete variable domain reads EPEVTQTPSHQVTQMGQEVILRCVPISNHLYFYWYRQILGQKVEFLVSFYNNEISEKSEIFDDQFSVERPDGSNFTLKIRSTKLEDSAMYFCASGRGQSNTEAFFGQGTRLTVV.